The rows below give T cell receptor beta chains drawn from one sample of a study of regulatory T cells in long-lasting Graves disease. TCRdb processed the multiplex PCR reads anew with MiXCR; each CDR3 protein has one entry. The data contain a few hundred thousand distinct CDR3 sequences, 23% of them seen just once; the ten biggest clones take up about a quarter. The sample here was peripheral blood mononuclear cells (PBMCs), taken when the disease was refractory, from a patient treated with antithyroid drugs. The receptors shown here come from a female donor with Graves disease. CDR3s include the opening cysteine and the closing phenylalanine or tryptophan. Each record gives: J gene, D gene, clone size, V gene, CDR3 protein, CDR3 DNA. A D gene is named only where the DNA matches it firmly. Clone sizes are given selectively: once, few, many, or a class where the clone is expanded.

TRBJ2-2,-,few,TRBV5-1,CASRARVNTGELFF,TGCGCCAGCAGGGCACGGGTGAACACCGGGGAGCTGTTTTTT
TRBJ1-5,-,few,TRBV27,CASSLRGLARQPQHF,TGTGCCAGCAGTTTACGGGGGCTCGCGAGGCAGCCCCAGCATTTT
TRBJ1-5,-,few,TRBV7-3,CASSLTTGGRPDQPQHF,TGTGCCAGCAGCTTAACTACGGGGGGGCGCCCCGATCAGCCCCAGCATTTT
TRBJ1-1,-,many,TRBV18,CASSPPYPNTEAFF,TGTGCCAGCTCACCACCGTATCCGAACACTGAAGCTTTCTTT
TRBJ1-6,-,-,TRBV19,CASSEAVRNSPLHF,TGTGCCAGTAGTGAGGCTGTCCGGAATTCACCCCTCCACTTT
TRBJ2-7,TRBD1,few,TRBV6-2/TRBV6-3,CARAGRDRLIHEQYF,TGTGCCAGAGCCGGCCGGGACAGATTGATTCACGAGCAGTACTTC
TRBJ2-7,-,-,TRBV7-8,CASSDFPRTAGEQYF,TGTGCCAGCAGCGACTTCCCGCGGACAGCTGGTGAGCAGTACTTC
TRBJ1-6,-,-,TRBV5-1,CASSFMEMNSPLHF,TGCGCCAGCAGCTTTATGGAGATGAATTCACCCCTCCACTTT
TRBJ2-5,TRBD2,-,TRBV27,CASSPRLAGVVETQYF,TGTGCCAGCAGTCCTCGACTAGCGGGAGTTGTAGAGACCCAGTACTTC
TRBJ2-1,-,few,TRBV14,CASMTKGGHEQFF,TGTGCCAGCATGACCAAGGGGGGTCATGAGCAGTTCTTC
TRBJ2-7,-,-,TRBV6-1,CASSDAGRTTYEQYF,TGTGCCAGCAGTGACGCAGGTAGGACGACCTACGAGCAGTACTTC
TRBJ2-7,-,many,TRBV28,CASSLPQGYEQYF,TGTGCCAGCAGTTTACCACAGGGCTACGAGCAGTACTTC
TRBJ1-2,-,-,TRBV5-1,CASRRDANYGYAF,TGCGCCAGCAGAAGGGATGCTAACTATGGCTACGCCTTC
TRBJ2-7,TRBD2,-,TRBV28,CASRLIAGDYEQYF,TGTGCCAGCAGACTAATAGCGGGAGACTACGAGCAGTACTTC
TRBJ1-2,-,many,TRBV6-5,CASSYQGVGTYGYTF,TGTGCCAGCAGTTACCAGGGAGTGGGTACCTATGGCTACACCTTC
TRBJ1-4,-,-,TRBV30,CAWSSGHGEKLFF,TGTGCCTGGAGCTCGGGCCACGGTGAAAAACTGTTTTTT
TRBJ2-7,-,-,TRBV19,CASSIVISSSYEQYF,TGTGCCAGTAGTATAGTCATCAGTAGCTCCTACGAGCAGTACTTC
TRBJ2-3,TRBD1,few,TRBV24-1,CATSDDRDRGADTQYF,TGTGCCACCAGTGATGACCGGGACAGGGGTGCAGATACGCAGTATTTT
TRBJ2-5,TRBD2,once,TRBV4-2,CASSQDILREGSRIRETQYF,TGTGCCAGCAGCCAAGATATTTTGCGGGAGGGTTCCCGTATTAGGGAGACCCAGTACTTC
TRBJ2-7,TRBD2,-,TRBV6-5,CASSSRTSALTYEQYF,TGTGCCAGCAGTTCCCGGACTAGCGCGCTTACCTACGAGCAGTACTTC
TRBJ1-5,-,many,TRBV7-2,CASSLGPDNQPQHF,TGTGCCAGCAGCTTAGGACCGGACAATCAGCCCCAGCATTTT
TRBJ1-4,-,few,TRBV18,CASSPTGDEKLFF,TGTGCCAGCTCGCCCACGGGGGATGAAAAACTGTTTTTT
TRBJ2-2,TRBD2,many,TRBV28,CASKRANPSGSTGELFF,TGTGCCAGCAAACGGGCCAATCCTAGCGGGAGTACCGGGGAGCTGTTTTTT
TRBJ2-6,TRBD2,-,TRBV7-2,CASSLGGPSGSSGANVLTF,TGTGCCAGCAGCTTAGGGGGGCCTAGCGGGAGCTCTGGGGCCAACGTCCTGACTTTC